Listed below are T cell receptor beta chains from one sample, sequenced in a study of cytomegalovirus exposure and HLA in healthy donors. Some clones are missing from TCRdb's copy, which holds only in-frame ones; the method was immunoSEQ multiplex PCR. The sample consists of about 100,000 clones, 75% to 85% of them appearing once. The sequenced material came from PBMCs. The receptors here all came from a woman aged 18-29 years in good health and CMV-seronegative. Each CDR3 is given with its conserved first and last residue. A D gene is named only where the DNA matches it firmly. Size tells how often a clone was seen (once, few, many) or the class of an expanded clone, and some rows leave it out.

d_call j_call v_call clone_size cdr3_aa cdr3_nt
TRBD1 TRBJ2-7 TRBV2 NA CASSEQGVGYEQYF TGTGCCAGCAGTGAACAGGGGGTCGGCTACGAGCAGTACTTC
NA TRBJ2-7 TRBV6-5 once CASSYSSSRRYEQYF TGTGCCAGCAGTTACTCCTCCAGCCGGCGGTACGAGCAGTACTTC
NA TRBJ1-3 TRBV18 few CASSPTIPAEMSSGNTIYF TGTGCCAGCTCACCAACCATTCCCGCCGAGATGAGCTCTGGAAACACCATATATTTT
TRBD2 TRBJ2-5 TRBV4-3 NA CASSQTSGAETQYF TGCGCCAGCAGCCAGACTAGCGGAGCAGAGACCCAGTACTTC
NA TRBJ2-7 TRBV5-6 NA CASSLPDGRKQYF TGTGCCAGCAGCTTGCCCGATGGGAGGAAGCAGTACTTC
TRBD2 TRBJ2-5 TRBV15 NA CATSRDFGLADYRGETQYF TGTGCCACCAGCAGAGATTTCGGGCTAGCGGACTACCGCGGAGAGACCCAGTACTTC
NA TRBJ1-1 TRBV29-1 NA CSVGQNTEAFF TGCAGCGTTGGTCAGAACACTGAAGCTTTCTTT
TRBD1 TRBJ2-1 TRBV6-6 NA CASSPGQGRTNEQFF TGTGCCAGCAGTCCGGGACAGGGGCGGACCAATGAGCAGTTCTTC
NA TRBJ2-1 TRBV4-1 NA CASSQERSNEQFF TGCGCCAGCAGCCAAGAACGGAGCAATGAGCAGTTCTTC
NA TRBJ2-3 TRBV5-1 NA CASSYDRRTDTQYF TGCGCCAGCAGTTACGACAGGCGCACAGATACGCAGTATTTT
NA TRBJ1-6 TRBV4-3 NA CASSQEMSTGSNSPLHF TGCGCCAGCAGCCAAGAGATGTCGACAGGTAGTAATTCACCCCTCCACTTT
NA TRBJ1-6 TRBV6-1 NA CASKGVGNSPLHF TGTGCCAGCAAAGGGGTTGGGAATTCACCCCTCCACTTT
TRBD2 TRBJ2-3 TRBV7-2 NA CASSHGLAGTDTQYF TGTGCCAGCAGTCACGGACTAGCGGGGACAGATACGCAGTATTTT
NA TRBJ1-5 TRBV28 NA CASSDSRVYQPQHF TGTGCCAGCAGTGATTCCAGGGTTTACCAGCCCCAGCATTTT
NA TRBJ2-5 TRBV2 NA CASSDLGETQYF TGTGCCAGCAGTGATCTCGGAGAGACCCAGTACTTC
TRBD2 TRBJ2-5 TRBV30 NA CAWGTSGKGETQYF TGTGCCTGGGGGACTAGCGGGAAAGGAGAGACCCAGTACTTC
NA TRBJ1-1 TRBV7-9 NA CASSLPLGTNTEAFF TGTGCCAGCAGCTTACCCCTGGGGACTAACACTGAAGCTTTCTTT
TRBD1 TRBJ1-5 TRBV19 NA CASSIDWSAGGGNQPQHF TGTGCCAGTAGTATAGATTGGAGTGCAGGGGGCGGCAATCAGCCCCAGCATTTT
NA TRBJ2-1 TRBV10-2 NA CASRPDSSNEQFF TGCGCCAGCAGACCTGACAGTAGCAATGAGCAGTTCTTC
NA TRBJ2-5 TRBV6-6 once CASRDRRQETQYF TGTGCCAGCAGAGACAGAAGACAAGAGACCCAGTACTTC
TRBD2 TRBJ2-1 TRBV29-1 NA CSVEPPGLVEYQFF TGCAGCGTTGAGCCACCGGGACTAGTGGAGTATCAGTTCTTC
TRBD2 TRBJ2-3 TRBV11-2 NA CASSPPVRASGGTDTQYF TGTGCCAGCAGCCCGCCGGTCCGGGCTAGCGGGGGCACAGATACGCAGTATTTT
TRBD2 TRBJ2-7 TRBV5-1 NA CASSLGPMVAGGEQYF TGCGCCAGCAGCTTGGGGCCAATGGTAGCGGGAGGCGAGCAGTACTTC
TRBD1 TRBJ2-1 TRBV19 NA CASSIVDREYNEQFF TGTGCCAGTAGTATAGTGGACAGGGAATACAATGAGCAGTTCTTC
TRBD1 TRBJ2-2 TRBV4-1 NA CASRRPGTENTGELFF TGCGCCAGCAGGCGGCCAGGGACAGAGAACACCGGGGAGCTGTTTTTT
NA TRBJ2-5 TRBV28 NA CASSSPGGWQETQYF TGTGCCAGCAGTTCCCCGGGTGGGTGGCAAGAGACCCAGTACTTC
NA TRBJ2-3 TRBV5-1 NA CASSLPSTDTQYF TGCGCCAGCAGCTTGCCTAGCACAGATACGCAGTATTTT
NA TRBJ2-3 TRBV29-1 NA CSVEGLGPNGGTQYF TGCAGCGTTGAGGGGTTGGGGCCAAATGGAGGGACGCAGTATTTT
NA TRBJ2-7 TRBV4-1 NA CASSRGVASYEQYF TGCGCCAGCAGCCGGGGGGTAGCCTCCTACGAGCAGTACTTC
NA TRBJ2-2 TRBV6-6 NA CASRNREAGTGELFF TGTGCCAGCAGGAACAGGGAAGCTGGTACCGGGGAGCTGTTTTTT
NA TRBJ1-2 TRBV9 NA CASSVAGSDYGYTF TGTGCCAGCAGCGTAGCAGGTAGCGACTATGGCTACACCTTC
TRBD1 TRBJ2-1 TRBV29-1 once CSVEYRGNEQFF TGCAGCGTTGAGTACAGGGGCAATGAGCAGTTCTTC
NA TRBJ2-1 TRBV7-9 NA CASSLDSTRGGEQFF TGTGCCAGCAGCTTAGATAGTACAAGGGGTGGTGAGCAGTTCTTC
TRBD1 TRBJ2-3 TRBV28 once CASSFAGTGTTDTQYF TGTGCCAGCAGTTTTGCCGGGACAGGCACCACAGATACGCAGTATTTT
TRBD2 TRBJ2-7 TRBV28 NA CASSYGRPYEQYF TGTGCCAGCAGTTACGGGAGGCCCTACGAGCAGTACTTC
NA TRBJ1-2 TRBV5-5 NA CASSFRQGQGGYTF TGTGCCAGCAGCTTCAGGCAGGGCCAAGGGGGCTACACCTTC
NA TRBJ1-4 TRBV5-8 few CASSSLGGSMFF TGTGCCAGCAGCTCCTTAGGCGGTTCGATGTTTTTT
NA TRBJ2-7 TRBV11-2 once CASSLGNNYEQYF TGTGCCAGCAGCTTAGGAAACAACTACGAGCAGTACTTC
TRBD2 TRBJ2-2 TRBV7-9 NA CASSSPAGANTGELFF TGTGCCAGCAGCTCCCCCGCGGGGGCGAACACCGGGGAGCTGTTTTTT
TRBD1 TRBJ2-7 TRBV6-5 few CASSGGTGGYEQYF TGTGCCAGCAGTGGCGGGACAGGGGGCTACGAGCAGTACTTC
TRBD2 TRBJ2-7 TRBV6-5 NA CASSYSTSGLRSGQYF TGTGCCAGCAGTTATTCGACTAGCGGCTTACGTAGTGGGCAGTACTTC
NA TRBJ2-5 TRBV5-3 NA CARSLDAGWTETQYF TGTGCCAGAAGCTTGGATGCAGGGTGGACAGAGACCCAGTACTTC
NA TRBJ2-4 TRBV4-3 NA CASSQDQNSEGGRNIQYF TGCGCCAGCAGCCAAGATCAAAACTCAGAGGGCGGACGGAACATTCAGTACTTC
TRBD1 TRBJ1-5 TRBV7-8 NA CASSTSDRGRLDSNQPQHF TGTGCCAGCAGCACATCGGACAGGGGGCGGCTAGATAGCAATCAGCCCCAGCATTTT
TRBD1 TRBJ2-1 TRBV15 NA CATSSPGQGANYNEQFF TGTGCCACCAGCAGCCCGGGACAGGGGGCTAACTACAATGAGCAGTTCTTC